Included here is one TCR beta chain sequence, with context. What it binds is unknown. The entry originates in a study of shared clonotypes between healthy human individuals. Regarding the study as a whole: The naive CD4 repertoires of several donors were compared, and roughly 5.1% of clonotypes were shared. The represented genetic and exposure-history diversity was limited by the small number of donors.

The germline gives CDR1 GTSNPN, CDR2 SVGIG (reference sequence). The CDR3 is 13 residues long. V gave up 2 bases and J gave up 9 bases, with 14 bases separating them. CD8 cells classed as naive were CD45RO-negative and positively selected for CCR7, excluding terminally differentiated effector memory CD45RA+ cells. All donors qualified as healthy HIV-negative adults and had experienced no recent acute infections or vaccinations. Assay execution took place at the deep level. Libraries were prepared by immunoSEQ multiplex PCR; TCRdb keeps only in-frame clonotypes and omits some of them. The table records around 2,000,000 clones, 93% of them present only once.

The rearrangement links TRBV30 to TRBJ2-1; the D call may be TRBD1 or TRBD2 (5 bases each). Sequencing was done on a sample of naive CD8+ T cells from PBMCs. The sequence derives from a man aged 18-30 years in good health. Some clones in this sample may be carry-over from other donors' samples. The CDR3: CAWSRGPGREQFF. CDR3 sequence (DNA): TGTGCCTGGAGTAGGGGACCAGGTCGTGAGCAGTTCTTC.